This T cell receptor beta chain is drawn from a study of blood T cell repertoires in COVID-19. Turning to the study itself: Italy, Spain and the United States were the sources of the convalescent and acute COVID-19 samples. T cells, B-cell-depleted T cells, or PBMCs supplied cDNA or gDNA.

The trim removed 6 bases at V and 11 bases at J, leaving 14 bases unmatched. Per the germline V gene, CDR1 is MDHEN and CDR2 is SYDVKM. The CDR3 consists of 14 residues. Clones were read by immunoSEQ multiplex PCR, and TCRdb kept only the in-frame ones, dropping some. The top ten clones hold roughly an eighth of a sample with around 250,000 clones, about 82% of them seen once. This chain joins TRBV28 and TRBJ1-1, with 8 bases that match TRBD1. The receptor's source is an older man with acute or convalescent COVID-19. Sequencing used peripheral blood. The CDR3 DNA reads as TGTGCCAGCAGCCATAATTACAGGGGGAGTAGGGCTTTCTTT. Translated, it gives CASSHNYRGSRAFF.